The present entry profiles one T cell receptor (beta chain) with its context. Its antigen is not known. The method was immunoSEQ multiplex PCR; TCRdb's version includes in-frame clones alone and lacks a portion of them. This table holds about 94,000 clones, approximately 90% found once. These data belong to a study of T cell responses to AZD1222 COVID-19 vaccine. General study findings and limits: Only after the peak T cell response were repertoires sampled.

Germline CDR1 and CDR2: LNHDA and SQIVND (reference sequence). V dropped 7 bases and J dropped 1; count of bases not matched to a gene: 12. This CDR3 has 18 amino acids. Sequences were derived from peripheral blood, sampled on day 0 of AZD1222 vaccination. The chain has TRBV19 and TRBJ1-6; 8 bases match TRBD1. The clonotype originates from an adult in good health. The CDR3 sequence is CASTGRDRPSSYNSPLHF. The DNA of the CDR3 is TGTGCCAGTACCGGTCGGGACAGGCCCTCTTCCTATAATTCACCCCTCCACTTT.